This T cell receptor beta chain was identified during a study of T cell repertoires in cytomegalovirus infection. Germline CDR1 and CDR2: SGHDT and YYEEEE. V shed 2 bases and J shed 6 bases, with 7 bases lying between them. The CDR3 has 12 amino acids. This clonotype has more than one count but fewer than ten. Antigen unknown. TCRdb ran MiXCR on the reads and lists one entry per CDR3 protein. Altogether 50,000 or so distinct CDR3 sequences are present, 20% to 25% being singletons, with the ten largest covering about 18%. Overall study results and limits: Individuals carrying CMV plus the relevant HLA were identified by cumulative frequency of public TCR beta families.

The material sequenced was PBMCs, sequenced either directly or after in vitro stimulation (not recorded which). The chain is built from TRBV5-6 and TRBJ2-3; D ambiguous. This clonotype originated in a human donor in good health (CMV status not recorded). Some clones in this sample may be carry-over from other donors' samples. DNA of the CDR3: TGTGCCAGCAGCTTCGCTAGGGATACGCAGTATTTT. Protein sequence: CASSFARDTQYF.